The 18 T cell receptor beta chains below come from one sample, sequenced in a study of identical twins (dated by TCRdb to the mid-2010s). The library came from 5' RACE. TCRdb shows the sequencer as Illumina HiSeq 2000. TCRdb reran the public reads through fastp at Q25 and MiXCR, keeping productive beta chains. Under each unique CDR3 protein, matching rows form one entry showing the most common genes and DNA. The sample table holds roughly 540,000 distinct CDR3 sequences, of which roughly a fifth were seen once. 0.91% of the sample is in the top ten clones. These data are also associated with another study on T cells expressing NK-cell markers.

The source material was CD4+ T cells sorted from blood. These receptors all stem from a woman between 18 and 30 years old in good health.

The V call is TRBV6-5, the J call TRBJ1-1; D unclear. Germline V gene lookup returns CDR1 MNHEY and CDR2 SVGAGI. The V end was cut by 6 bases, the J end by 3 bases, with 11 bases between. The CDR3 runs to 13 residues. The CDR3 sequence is CASSYRRYTEAFF. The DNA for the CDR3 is TGTGCCAGCAGCTATCGGAGGTACACTGAAGCTTTCTTT.

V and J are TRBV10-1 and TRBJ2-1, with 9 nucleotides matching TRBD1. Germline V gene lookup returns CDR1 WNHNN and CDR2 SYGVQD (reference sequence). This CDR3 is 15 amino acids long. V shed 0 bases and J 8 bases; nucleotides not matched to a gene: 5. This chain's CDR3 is CASSESTGGIDEQFF. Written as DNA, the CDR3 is TGCGCCAGCAGTGAGTCGACAGGGGGTATCGATGAGCAGTTCTTC.

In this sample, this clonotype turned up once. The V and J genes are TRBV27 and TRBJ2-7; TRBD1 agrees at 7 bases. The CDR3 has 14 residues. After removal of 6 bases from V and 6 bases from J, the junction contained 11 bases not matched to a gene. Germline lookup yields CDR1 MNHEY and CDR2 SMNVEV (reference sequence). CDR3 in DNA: TGTGCCAGCAGGAGAGGGGACAGCCGGGGCGAGCAGTACTTC. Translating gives CASRRGDSRGEQYF.

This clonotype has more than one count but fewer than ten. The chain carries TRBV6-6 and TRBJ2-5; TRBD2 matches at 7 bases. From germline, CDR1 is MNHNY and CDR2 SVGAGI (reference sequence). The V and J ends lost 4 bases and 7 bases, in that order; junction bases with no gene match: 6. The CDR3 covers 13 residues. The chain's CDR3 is CASSFGLGGTQYF. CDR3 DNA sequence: TGTGCCAGCAGTTTCGGACTAGGAGGGACCCAGTACTTC.

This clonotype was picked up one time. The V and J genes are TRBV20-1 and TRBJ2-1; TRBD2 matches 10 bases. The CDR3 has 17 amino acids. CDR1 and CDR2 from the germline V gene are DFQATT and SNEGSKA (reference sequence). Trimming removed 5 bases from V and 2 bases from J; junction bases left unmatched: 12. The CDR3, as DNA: TGCAGTGCTGCCACCCTGGCTAGCGGGGGAGCCTACAATGAGCAGTTCTTC. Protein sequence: CSAATLASGGAYNEQFF.

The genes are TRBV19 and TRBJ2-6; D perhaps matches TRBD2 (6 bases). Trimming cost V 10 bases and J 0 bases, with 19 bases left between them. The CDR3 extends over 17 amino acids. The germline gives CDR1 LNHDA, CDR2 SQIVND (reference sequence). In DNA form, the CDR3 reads TGTGCCAACCTAAGGGAGGACTTATACTCTGGGGCCAACGTCCTGACTTTC. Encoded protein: CANLREDLYSGANVLTF.

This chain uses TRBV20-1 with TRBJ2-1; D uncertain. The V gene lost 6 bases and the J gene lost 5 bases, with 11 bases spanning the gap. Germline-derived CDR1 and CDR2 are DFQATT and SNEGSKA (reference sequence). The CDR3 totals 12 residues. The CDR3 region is CSALARNNEQFF. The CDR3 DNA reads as TGCAGTGCCCTCGCTCGAAACAATGAGCAGTTCTTC.

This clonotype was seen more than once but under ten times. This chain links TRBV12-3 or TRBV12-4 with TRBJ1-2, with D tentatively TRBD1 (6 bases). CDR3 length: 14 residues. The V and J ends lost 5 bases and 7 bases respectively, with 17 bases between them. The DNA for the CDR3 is TGTGCCAGCAGTCCTACTCAGGGGATTTCTGGCTACACCTTC. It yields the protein CASSPTQGISGYTF.

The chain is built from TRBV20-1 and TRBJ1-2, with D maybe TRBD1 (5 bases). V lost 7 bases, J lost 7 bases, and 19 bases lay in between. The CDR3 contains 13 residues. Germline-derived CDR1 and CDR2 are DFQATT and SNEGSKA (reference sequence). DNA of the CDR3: TGCAGTGTCGACGTGGAGGAGGGGACTGGCTACACCTTC. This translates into CSVDVEEGTGYTF.

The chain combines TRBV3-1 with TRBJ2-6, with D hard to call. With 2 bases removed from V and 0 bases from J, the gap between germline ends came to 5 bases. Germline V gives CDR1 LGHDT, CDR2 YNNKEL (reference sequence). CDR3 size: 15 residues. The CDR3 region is CASSQLSSGANVLTF. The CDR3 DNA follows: TGTGCCAGCAGCCAATTAAGCTCTGGGGCCAACGTCCTGACTTTC.

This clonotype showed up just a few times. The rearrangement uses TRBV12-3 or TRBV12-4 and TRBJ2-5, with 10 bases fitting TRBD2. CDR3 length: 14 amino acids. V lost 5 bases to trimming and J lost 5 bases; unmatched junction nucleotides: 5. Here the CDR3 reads CASSRAGGPETQYF. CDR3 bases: TGTGCCAGCAGTAGAGCGGGGGGGCCTGAGACCCAGTACTTC.

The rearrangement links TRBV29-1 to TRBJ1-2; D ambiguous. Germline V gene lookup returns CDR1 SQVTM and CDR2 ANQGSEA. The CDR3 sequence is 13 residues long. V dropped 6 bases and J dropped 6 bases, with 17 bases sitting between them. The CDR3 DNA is TGCAGCGTGGGAGACTTGAGCCGGAATGGCTACACCTTC. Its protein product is CSVGDLSRNGYTF.

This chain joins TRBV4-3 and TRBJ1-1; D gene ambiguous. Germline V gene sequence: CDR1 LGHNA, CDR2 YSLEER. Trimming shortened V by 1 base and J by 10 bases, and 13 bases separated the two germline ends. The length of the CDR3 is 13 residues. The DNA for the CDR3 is TGCGCCAGCAGCCAAGTGCCCCCGGAGGGAGCTTTCTTT. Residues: CASSQVPPEGAFF.

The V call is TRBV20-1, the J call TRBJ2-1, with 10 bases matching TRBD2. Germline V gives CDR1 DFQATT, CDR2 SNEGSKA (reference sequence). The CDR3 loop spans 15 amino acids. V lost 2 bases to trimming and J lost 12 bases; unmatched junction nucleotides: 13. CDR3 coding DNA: TGCAGTGCTAGAATTGGCCTAGCGGGAGACGTTACGCAGTTCTTC. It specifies CSARIGLAGDVTQFF.

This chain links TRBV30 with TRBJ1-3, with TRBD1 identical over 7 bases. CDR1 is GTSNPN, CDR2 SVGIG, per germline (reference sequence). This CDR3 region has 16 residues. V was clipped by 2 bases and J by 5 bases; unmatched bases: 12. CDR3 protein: CAWSRRRTGERNTIYF. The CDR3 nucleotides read TGTGCCTGGAGTCGCCGCCGTACAGGGGAGCGAAACACCATATATTTT.

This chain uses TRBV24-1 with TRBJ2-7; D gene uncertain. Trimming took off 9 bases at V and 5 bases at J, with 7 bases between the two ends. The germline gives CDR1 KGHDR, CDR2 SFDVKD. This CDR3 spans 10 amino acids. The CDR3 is CATYANEQYF. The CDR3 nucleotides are TGTGCCACCTACGCCAACGAGCAGTACTTC.

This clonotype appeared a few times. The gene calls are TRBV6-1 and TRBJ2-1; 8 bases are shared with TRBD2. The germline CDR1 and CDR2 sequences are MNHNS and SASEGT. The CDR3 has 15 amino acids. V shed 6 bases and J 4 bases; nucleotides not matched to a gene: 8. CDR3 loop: CASRPGTSRYNEQFF. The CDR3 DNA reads TGTGCCAGCAGGCCCGGGACTAGTCGGTACAATGAGCAGTTCTTC.

DNA for the CDR3: TGTGCCAGCAGTTTAAAGGGGTTAACTGGCTACACCTTC. Protein: CASSLKGLTGYTF. The chain employs TRBV12-3 or TRBV12-4 and TRBJ1-2; D perhaps matches TRBD1 (5 bases). The CDR3 spans 13 residues. The V end was cut by 2 bases, the J end by 7 bases, with 11 bases between.